What follows describes a single T cell receptor beta chain. Its antigen remains unidentified. No qualities accompany the bases; no much larger clone lies one base away. The sample is drawn from a study of T cells in localized non-small cell lung cancer (dated by TCRdb to 2018 to 2021). A note on the overall study: The study analyzed T cell repertoires of hundreds of early-stage NSCLC patients, comparing tumors and uninvolved tumor-adjacent lungs. All 250 or so NSCLC patients in the cohort were treatment-naive and had localized lung tumors that were resected. NSCLC patients had a mean age of around 66 years, and more than 120 were male and around 99 female. Results and caveats for the whole study, not just this receptor: Because the study design was exploratory, TCR variables were selected using unadjusted p-values without false-discovery rate correction. Uninvolved tumor-adjacent lung showed the highest T cell clonality, higher than tumor, which suggests more focused antigenic responses in the adjacent lung. Higher T cell density in blood was associated with longer overall survival, whereas higher clonality in adjacent lung was associated with shorter survival. Because multi-region sequencing of the tumors was not done, intratumor heterogeneity could not be ruled out. A median of around 60 of the top 100 tumor clones turned up in the paired uninvolved adjacent lung, and 25 to 30 of those clones also ranked among the top 100 of that same adjacent lung.

Compared with germline, V lacks 4 bases and J lacks 6 bases; bases without a gene match: 3. CDR1 and CDR2 were assigned from the germline V gene (reference sequence) as LNHNV and YYDKDF. The CDR3, from cysteine to phenylalanine, totals 13 residues. The entry retains the CDR3 DNA only, 39 bases that are in frame from base 1. At diagnosis, tumor, uninvolved tumor-adjacent lung and peripheral blood were collected and then preserved as a mix of FFPE and fresh-frozen material. For TCR repertoire profiling, blood samples were analyzed in the form of peripheral blood mononuclear cells. The immunoSEQ Assay was used to sequence TCR beta CDR3 regions from DNA. As for the original processing: T cell density was computed as TCR beta template counts normalized to usable DNA estimated by amplifying housekeeping genes. The preseqR package was used to estimate richness by extrapolating to 400,000 templates for PBMC samples and to 120,000 templates for tissue samples. Clonality was taken to be one minus Pielou's evenness. Tissue-enriched TCRs were identified by differential abundance testing using productive amino-acid clonotypes, minimum total count 5 and alpha 0.1. Repertoire overlap between compartments was quantified with the Jaccard Index and Morisita Overlap Index. TCR beta CDR3s were clustered by GLIPH together with public tetramer-defined viral CDR3s, and at least three viral sequences plus V-gene enrichment were required for viral motifs. The table was pulled from immuneACCESS by TCRdb, which kept in-frame rearrangements only. Such tables lose some clones; where checked, under half of the loss comes from unresolved V genes, and the rest has no known cause. The DNA gave D and trimming, while V, J and clone size come from that table. Counted in this sample were some 41,000 clones; 83% of them appeared once. The leading ten clones occupy almost 8% of the sample.

The TCR sequence derives from a man aged 40 to 69 with stage II lung adenocarcinoma. The chain joins TRBV15 to TRBJ2-1; 7 bases in the middle match TRBD2. The specimen was PBMCs, collected before any cancer treatment. The CDR3 sequence is CATSKGEGNEQFF. DNA sequence: TGTGCCACCAGCAAAGGGGAGGGCAATGAGCAGTTCTTC.